One and the same sample provided the 32 T cell receptor beta chains below, sequenced in a study of blood T cell repertoires in COVID-19 (dated by TCRdb to 2020 to 2021). The library relied on the immunoSEQ multiplex PCR assay. Imported from immuneACCESS, the table was reduced by TCRdb to in-frame sequences with V and J called. These copies leave out some clones; in studies compared against another copy, an unresolved V gene accounts for under half, and the cause of the remainder is not known. In all, the sample holds about 50,000 clones, and over 70% of those were seen once. The ten biggest clones cover about 13% of the sample. Material for sequencing was peripheral blood. The receptor set was obtained from a human donor with active COVID-19. The donor label of this sample is uncertain.

This chain links TRBV28 with TRBJ1-2, with 9 nucleotides matching TRBD1. With 3 bases clipped from V and 8 bases from J, the junction kept 7 bases outside the gene matches. This CDR3 is built from 14 residues. The V gene's germline CDR1 is MDHEN and CDR2 SYDVKM. In DNA, the CDR3 is TGTGCCAGCAGTTTGGACGGGACAGGGACCGGCTACACCTTC. Translating gives CASSLDGTGTGYTF.

The rearrangement uses TRBV28 and TRBJ2-2; tentative D call: TRBD1 (6 bases). This CDR3 contains 12 residues. Trimming cost V 8 bases and J 4 bases, with 8 bases left between them. In germline, CDR1 is MDHEN, CDR2 SYDVKM. CDR3 region: CASQGGTGELFF. The CDR3 nucleotides are TGTGCCAGCCAAGGGGGCACCGGGGAGCTGTTTTTT. The full variable domain, completed using reference TRBV28 and TRBJ2-2, is DVKVTQSSRYLVKRTGEKVFLECVQDMDHENMFWYRQDPGLGLRLIYFSYDVKMKEKGDIPEGYSVSREKKERFSLILESASTNQTSMYLCASQGGTGELFFGEGSRLTVL.

J is TRBJ1-2 and V is TRBV6-5, with unresolved D. The CDR3 is 13 residues long. CDR1 is MNHEY and CDR2 is SVGAGI in the germline V gene. The ends were cut back, 7 bases at V and 4 bases at J, with 13 bases in the middle. The CDR3, as DNA: TGTGCCAGCACCCCCTTCCCTAGCTATGGCTACACCTTC. Its translation: CASTPFPSYGYTF.

The chain recombines TRBV5-1 with TRBJ1-1; D perhaps matches TRBD1 (6 bases). V was clipped by 5 bases and J by 1 base, with 12 bases between them. CDR3 size: 14 residues. Germline CDR1 is SGHRS and CDR2 is YFSETQ. In DNA, the CDR3 is TGCGCCAGCAGAGCGACAGGTCAGAACACTGAAGCTTTCTTT. This sequence encodes CASRATGQNTEAFF.

The V gene is TRBV11-3, the J gene TRBJ2-5; tentatively, D is TRBD2 (5 bases). From germline, CDR1 is SGHNT and CDR2 YENEEA. CDR3 length: 13 amino acids. V was trimmed by 1 base and J by 2 bases, leaving 5 bases between them. CDR3 sequence (DNA): TGTGCCAGCAGCTTAGGGGAGCAAGAGACCCAGTACTTC. This sequence encodes CASSLGEQETQYF.

J is TRBJ1-2 and V is TRBV27; no clear D gene. Germline V gene sequence: CDR1 MNHEY, CDR2 SMNVEV (reference sequence). V was shortened by 3 bases and J by 0 bases, with 8 bases between the two germline ends. The CDR3 runs to 14 residues. This chain's CDR3 is CASSLAAANYGYTF. The DNA of the CDR3 is TGTGCCAGCAGTTTGGCGGCTGCTAACTATGGCTACACCTTC.

The chain uses TRBV6-2 or TRBV6-3 and TRBJ1-1, with D unclear. The ends were cut back, 3 bases at V and 3 bases at J, with 14 bases in the middle. Germline CDR1 and CDR2: MNHEY and SVGEGT. CDR3 length equals 15 residues. CDR3 DNA sequence: TGTGCCAGCAGTTATTTCCAGGCTTTGTACACTGAAGCTTTCTTT. Translating gives CASSYFQALYTEAFF.

CDR3 nucleotides: TGTGCCAGCAGTTCCCAGGTCTATGGCTACACCTTC. Its translation: CASSSQVYGYTF. This rearrangement joins TRBV28 to TRBJ1-2; no firm D call. Looked up from germline, CDR1 is MDHEN and CDR2 is SYDVKM. The CDR3 has 12 residues. V gave up 4 bases and J gave up 4 bases, with 7 bases separating them.

V gene TRBV5-6 combines with J gene TRBJ1-2; 8 bases agree with TRBD1. This CDR3 contains 17 residues. V lost 3 bases to trimming and J lost 8 bases; unmatched junction nucleotides: 18. Germline lookup yields CDR1 SGHDT and CDR2 YYEEEE. The CDR3 DNA reads as TGTGCCAGCAGCTCGTTAGACGGGACAGGAGTAGTTTCAGGCTACACCTTC. Its protein product is CASSSLDGTGVVSGYTF. Full variable domain (rest looked up from reference TRBV5-6 and TRBJ1-2): DAGVTQSPTHLIKTRGQQVTLRCSPKSGHDTVSWYQQALGQGPQFIFQYYEEEERQRGNFPDRFSGHQFPNYSSELNVNALLLGDSALYLCASSSLDGTGVVSGYTFGSGTRLTVV.

V and J are TRBV27 and TRBJ1-6; tentative D call: TRBD1 (6 bases). The V end lost 4 bases, the J end lost 7 bases, and 17 bases lay between the germline ends. The germline V gene encodes CDR1 MNHEY and CDR2 SMNVEV (reference sequence). The CDR3 has 16 residues. CDR3 DNA sequence: TGTGCCAGCAGTTCTGGACAGCTGTTTTACAATTCACCCCTCCACTTT. Protein: CASSSGQLFYNSPLHF.

J is TRBJ2-7 and V is TRBV2; TRBD2 agrees at 8 bases. The CDR3 covers 13 residues. Germline V lookup: CDR1 SNHLY, CDR2 FYNNEI. V lost 7 bases, J lost 4 bases, and 6 bases stayed unmatched. CDR3 residues: CASKTGGPYEQYF. The CDR3 nucleotides read TGTGCCAGCAAGACGGGGGGGCCTTACGAGCAGTACTTC.

The chain links TRBV5-1 to TRBJ2-5; possible D gene TRBD1, 6 bases. Germline V gene lookup returns CDR1 SGHRS and CDR2 YFSETQ. The CDR3 sequence is 14 residues long. Trimming stripped 4 bases from V and 5 bases from J, with 15 bases between. This chain's CDR3 is CASSPGTNKETQYF. The CDR3 DNA sequence: TGCGCCAGCAGCCCTGGGACAAATAAGGAGACCCAGTACTTC.

CDR3 in amino acids: CAWSVSGGAYEQYF. CDR3 coding DNA: TGTGCCTGGAGTGTCAGCGGGGGGGCCTACGAGCAGTACTTC. V is TRBV30 and J is TRBJ2-7, with TRBD2 identical over 10 bases. The germline gives CDR1 GTSNPN, CDR2 SVGIG (reference sequence). This CDR3 contains 14 residues. V lost 0 bases, J lost 2 bases, and 1 base stayed unmatched. Looking up the rest from reference TRBV30 and TRBJ2-7 gives the full variable domain: SQTIHQWPATLVQPVGSPLSLECTVEGTSNPNLYWYRQAAGRGLQLLFYSVGIGQISSEVPQNLSASRPQDRQFILSSKKLLLSDSGFYLCAWSVSGGAYEQYFGPGTRLTVT.

V and J are TRBV25-1 and TRBJ2-7; a weak D match, TRBD1 (5 bases). The CDR3 sequence is 15 residues long. Trimming took 3 bases from V and 1 from J, leaving 13 bases between them. Germline lookup yields CDR1 MGHDK and CDR2 SYGVNS. CDR3 in DNA: TGTGCCAGCAGTGAGCCACGACAGCTTTCCTACGAGCAGTACTTC. It encodes CASSEPRQLSYEQYF.

J is TRBJ2-3 and V is TRBV5-4; a possible D gene is TRBD1 (5 bases). Germline CDR1 reads SGHNT; CDR2 reads YYREEE (reference sequence). V lost 4 bases and J lost 2, with 11 bases in between. The CDR3 covers 14 residues. CDR3 sequence reads: CASSRGGDTDTQYF. The CDR3 nucleotides read TGTGCCAGCAGCAGGGGTGGGGACACAGATACGCAGTATTTT.

J is TRBJ2-7 and V is TRBV28; 7 positions agree with TRBD2. Per germline, CDR1 MDHEN and CDR2 SYDVKM. J gave up 2 bases and V 6 bases, and 22 bases lay outside the gene matches. The CDR3 runs 19 residues. As DNA, the CDR3 is TGTGCCAGCAGCCAAATTGGCGCCGCGTGGGACTACCAACCCTACGAGCAGTACTTC. This translates into CASSQIGAAWDYQPYEQYF.

The chain couples TRBV11-3 to TRBJ2-1; 11 nucleotides line up with TRBD2. V lost 5 bases, J lost 8 bases, and 8 bases stayed unmatched. The CDR3 length is 15 residues. Germline CDR1 SGHNT, CDR2 YENEEA. Written as DNA, the CDR3 is TGTGCCAGCAGCGCTAGCGGGAGGAAGAGTGATGAGCAGTTCTTC. Translated, it gives CASSASGRKSDEQFF.

The rearrangement links TRBV5-1 to TRBJ2-3; weak D call: TRBD1 (6 bases). V lost 7 bases to trimming and J lost 2 bases, with 23 bases between them. This CDR3 has 17 residues. Per germline, CDR1 SGHRS and CDR2 YFSETQ. The CDR3 sequence is CASAGAGATLATDTQYF. The CDR3, as DNA: TGCGCCAGCGCCGGGGCAGGGGCCACCCTAGCCACAGATACGCAGTATTTT.

The chain joins TRBV28 to TRBJ2-7; 9 nucleotides agree with TRBD1. J was trimmed by 6 bases and V by 7 bases; bases with no gene match: 13. The CDR3 extends over 15 amino acids. CDR1 and CDR2 (germline): MDHEN, SYDVKM. CDR3 loop: CASTKSGQGISEQYF. The CDR3 coding sequence is TGTGCCAGCACCAAATCCGGACAGGGGATTAGCGAGCAGTACTTC.

The J gene is TRBJ1-4, the V gene TRBV19, with 8 bases aligning to TRBD1. Trimming cost V 5 bases and J 5 bases; bases outside gene matches: 4. The CDR3 length is 14 residues. CDR1 LNHDA and CDR2 SQIVND come from the germline V gene (reference sequence). The CDR3 DNA reads TGTGCCAGTAGTCGGCAGGGGGCGAATGAAAAACTGTTTTTT. This gives the protein CASSRQGANEKLFF.

The chain uses TRBV10-3 and TRBJ2-3; a weak D match, TRBD2 (6 bases). The CDR3 covers 15 residues. Trimming cost V 10 bases and J 0 bases, with 17 bases left between them. Germline values: CDR1 ENHRY, CDR2 SYGVKD. CDR3 region: CATGFRDSSTDTQYF. CDR3 bases: TGTGCCACAGGGTTCAGGGACTCTAGCACAGATACGCAGTATTTT.

This rearrangement joins TRBV6-1 to TRBJ2-1, with TRBD2 matching 10 bases. The CDR3 runs 15 residues. With 1 base clipped from V and 7 bases from J, the junction kept 4 bases outside the gene matches. Germline CDR1 MNHNS, CDR2 SASEGT. Here the CDR3 DNA reads TGTGCCAGCAGTGAAGAGCTAGCGGGAGTGAATGAGCAGTTCTTC. Its translation is CASSEELAGVNEQFF.

This chain joins TRBV3-1 (or the pseudogene TRBV3-2) and TRBJ2-3; no reliable D call. This CDR3 contains 16 residues. Trimming cost V 6 bases and J 2 bases, with 18 bases left between them. Looked up from germline, CDR1 is LGHDT and CDR2 is YNNKEL (reference sequence). CDR3 nucleotide sequence: TGTGCCAGCAGTCCCGCCATGGGCTATACCACAGATACGCAGTATTTT. Translation gives CASSPAMGYTTDTQYF.

This chain's CDR3 is CASSEDRVTGELFF. As DNA, the CDR3 is TGTGCCAGCAGTGAAGACAGGGTCACCGGGGAGCTGTTTTTT. This chain uses TRBV2 with TRBJ2-2; perhaps TRBD1 as D (6 bases). The germline CDR1 and CDR2 sequences are SNHLY and FYNNEI. This CDR3 contains 14 residues. Trimming took 1 base from V and 4 from J, leaving 7 bases between them.

This chain connects TRBV5-4 to TRBJ2-2; D might be TRBD2 (6 bases). This CDR3 region has 17 residues. V lost 3 bases, J lost 0 bases, and 15 bases lay in between. From germline, CDR1 is SGHNT and CDR2 YYREEE (reference sequence). CDR3 protein: CASSSGTRRTNTGELFF. CDR3 DNA sequence: TGTGCCAGCAGCTCCGGGACTCGACGAACGAACACCGGGGAGCTGTTTTTT.

This chain uses TRBV18 with TRBJ1-4; no firm D call. Germline-derived CDR1 and CDR2 are KGHSH and LQKENI. Trimming took off 4 bases at V and 5 bases at J, with 8 bases between the two ends. The CDR3 runs to 13 residues. The CDR3 coding sequence is TGTGCCAGCTCACAGAGGGCGAATGAAAAACTGTTTTTT. This translates into CASSQRANEKLFF. Full variable domain (remainder filled in from reference TRBV18 and TRBJ1-4): NAGVMQNPRHLVRRRGQEARLRCSPMKGHSHVYWYRQLPEEGLKFMVYLQKENIIDESGMPKERFSAEFPKEGPSILRIQQVVRGDSAAYFCASSQRANEKLFFGSGTQLSVL.

This chain connects TRBV5-1 to TRBJ2-2; a weak D match, TRBD1 (6 bases). Germline CDR1 and CDR2: SGHRS and YFSETQ. The length of the CDR3 is 14 residues. V was pared by 3 bases and J by 6 bases, with 12 bases between. CDR3 DNA: TGCGCCAGCAGCTCGGACAGTTCCGCCGGGGAGCTGTTTTTT. Encoded protein: CASSSDSSAGELFF.

This clone is medium-sized. The rearrangement joins TRBV6-1 to TRBJ1-2; TRBD1 agrees at 9 bases. Germline V gene lookup returns CDR1 MNHNS and CDR2 SASEGT. The CDR3 consists of 13 residues. V was clipped by 2 bases and J by 7 bases; unmatched bases: 2. The CDR3 sequence: CASSERTGAGYTF. CDR3 nucleotides: TGTGCCAGCAGTGAACGGACAGGGGCTGGCTACACCTTC.

This clone was found a few times. This rearrangement joins TRBV7-8 to TRBJ2-3; 11 bases agree with TRBD1. Germline CDR1 reads SGHVS; CDR2 reads FQNEAQ. The trim removed 8 bases at V and 9 bases at J, leaving 13 bases unmatched. There are 15 residues in the CDR3. CDR3 protein: CASRRTGGLEYTQYF. The CDR3, as DNA: TGTGCCAGCCGACGGACAGGGGGCCTTGAGTACACGCAGTATTTT.

The rearrangement joins TRBV5-1 to TRBJ1-3, with TRBD1 as a possible D gene (6 bases). This CDR3 is built from 14 residues. CDR1 is SGHRS and CDR2 is YFSETQ in the germline V gene. Between the trimmed V and J ends, which lost 3 bases and 2 bases, there was a span of 9 bases. The CDR3 here is CASSSQGPGNTIYF. As DNA, the CDR3 is TGCGCCAGCAGCTCACAGGGTCCTGGAAACACCATATATTTT.

The CDR3 DNA is TGTGCCAGCAGCTTCGGGGGTTCACTCGGGTCCTACGAGCAGTACTTC. Translation: CASSFGGSLGSYEQYF. The chain couples TRBV7-9 to TRBJ2-7; a weak D match, TRBD2 (6 bases). V was shortened by 3 bases and J by 1 base, with 16 bases between the two germline ends. Germline V lookup: CDR1 SEHNR, CDR2 FQNEAQ (reference sequence). The CDR3 length is 16 residues.

This clone has a single count. V and J are TRBV29-1 and TRBJ2-5, with a weak D call TRBD2 (5 bases). This CDR3 is 13 amino acids long. Germline V CDR1 and CDR2: SQVTM, ANQGSEA. The CDR3: CSYEGTVQETQYF. CDR3 bases: TGCAGTTATGAGGGTACCGTCCAAGAGACCCAGTACTTC. Filled out from reference TRBV29-1 and TRBJ2-5, the complete variable domain reads SAVISQKPSRDICQRGTSLTIQCQVDSQVTMMFWYRQQPGQSLTLIATANQGSEATYESGFVIDKFPISRPNLTFSTLTVSNMSPEDSSIYLCSYEGTVQETQYFGPGTRLLVL.